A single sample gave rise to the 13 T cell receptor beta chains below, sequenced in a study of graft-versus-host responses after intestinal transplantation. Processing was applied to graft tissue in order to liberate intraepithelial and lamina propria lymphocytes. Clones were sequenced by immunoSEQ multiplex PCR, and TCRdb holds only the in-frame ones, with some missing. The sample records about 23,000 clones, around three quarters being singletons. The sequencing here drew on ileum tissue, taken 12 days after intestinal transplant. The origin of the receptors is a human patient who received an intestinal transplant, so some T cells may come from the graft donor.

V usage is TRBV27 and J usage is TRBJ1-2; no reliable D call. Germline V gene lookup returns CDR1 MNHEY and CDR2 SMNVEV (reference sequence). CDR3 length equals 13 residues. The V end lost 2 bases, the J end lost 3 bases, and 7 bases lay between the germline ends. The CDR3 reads CASSLMRDYGYTF. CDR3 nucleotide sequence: TGTGCCAGCAGTTTAATGCGGGACTATGGCTACACCTTC.

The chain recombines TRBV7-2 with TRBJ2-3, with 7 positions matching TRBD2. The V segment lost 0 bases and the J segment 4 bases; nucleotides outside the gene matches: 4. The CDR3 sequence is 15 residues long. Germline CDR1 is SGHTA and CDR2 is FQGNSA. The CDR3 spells CASSLAPGGADTQYF. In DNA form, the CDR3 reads TGTGCCAGCAGCTTAGCGCCGGGAGGCGCAGATACGCAGTATTTT.

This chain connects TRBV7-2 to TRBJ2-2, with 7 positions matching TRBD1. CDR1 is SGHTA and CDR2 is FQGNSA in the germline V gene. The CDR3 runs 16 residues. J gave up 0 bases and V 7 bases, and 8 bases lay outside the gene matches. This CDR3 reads CASTQFDRANTGELFF. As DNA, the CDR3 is TGTGCCAGCACCCAATTCGACAGGGCGAACACCGGGGAGCTGTTTTTT.

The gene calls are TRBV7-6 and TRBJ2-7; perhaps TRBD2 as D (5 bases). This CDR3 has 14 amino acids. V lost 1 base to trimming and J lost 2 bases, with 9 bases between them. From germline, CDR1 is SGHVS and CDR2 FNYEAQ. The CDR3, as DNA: TGTGCCAGCAGCTTAGGACGGGGAACCTACGAGCAGTACTTC. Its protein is CASSLGRGTYEQYF.

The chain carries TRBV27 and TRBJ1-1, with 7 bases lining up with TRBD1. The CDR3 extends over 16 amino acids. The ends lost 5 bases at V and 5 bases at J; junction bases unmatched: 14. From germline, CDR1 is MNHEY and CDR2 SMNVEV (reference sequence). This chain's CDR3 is CASSPWVQGIRTEAFF. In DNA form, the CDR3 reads TGTGCCAGCAGTCCCTGGGTACAGGGGATAAGGACTGAAGCTTTCTTT.

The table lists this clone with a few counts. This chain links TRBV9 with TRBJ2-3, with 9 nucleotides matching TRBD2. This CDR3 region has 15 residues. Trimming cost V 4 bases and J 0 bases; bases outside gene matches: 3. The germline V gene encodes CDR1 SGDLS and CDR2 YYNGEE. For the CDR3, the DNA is TGTGCCAGCAGCCCCGGGACTAGCAGCACAGATACGCAGTATTTT. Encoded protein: CASSPGTSSTDTQYF.

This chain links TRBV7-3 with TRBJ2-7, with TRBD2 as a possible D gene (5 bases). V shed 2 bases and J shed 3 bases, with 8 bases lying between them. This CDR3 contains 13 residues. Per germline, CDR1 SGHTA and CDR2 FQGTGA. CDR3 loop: CASSLSGGYEQYF. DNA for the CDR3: TGTGCCAGCAGCTTATCAGGAGGCTACGAGCAGTACTTC.

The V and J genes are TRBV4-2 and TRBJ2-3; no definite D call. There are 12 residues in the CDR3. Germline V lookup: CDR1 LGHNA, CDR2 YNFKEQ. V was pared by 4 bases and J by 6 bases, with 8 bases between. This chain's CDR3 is CASSPAGDTQYF. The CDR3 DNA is TGTGCCAGCAGCCCCGCCGGGGATACGCAGTATTTT.

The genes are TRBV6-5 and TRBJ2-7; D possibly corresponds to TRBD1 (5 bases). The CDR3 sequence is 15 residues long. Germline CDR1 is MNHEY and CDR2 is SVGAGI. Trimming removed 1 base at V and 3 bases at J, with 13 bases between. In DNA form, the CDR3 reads TGTGCCAGCAGTTACTGGGGCCGACCCTACTACGAGCAGTACTTC. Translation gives CASSYWGRPYYEQYF.

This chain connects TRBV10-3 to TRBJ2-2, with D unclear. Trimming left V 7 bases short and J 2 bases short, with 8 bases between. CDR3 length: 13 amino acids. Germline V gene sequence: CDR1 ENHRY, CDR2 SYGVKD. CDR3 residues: CAIMYSNTGELFF. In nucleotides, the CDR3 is TGTGCCATCATGTATTCCAACACCGGGGAGCTGTTTTTT.

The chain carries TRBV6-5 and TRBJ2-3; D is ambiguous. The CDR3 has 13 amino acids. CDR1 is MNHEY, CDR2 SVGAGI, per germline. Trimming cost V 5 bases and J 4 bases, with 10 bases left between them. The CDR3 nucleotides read TGTGCCAGCAGTGAAGTGGCCTCAGATACGCAGTATTTT. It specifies CASSEVASDTQYF.

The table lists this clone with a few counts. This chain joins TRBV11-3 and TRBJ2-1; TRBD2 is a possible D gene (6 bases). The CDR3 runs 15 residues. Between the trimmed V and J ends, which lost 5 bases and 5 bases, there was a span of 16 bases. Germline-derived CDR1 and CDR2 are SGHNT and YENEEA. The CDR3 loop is CASSRLAGTDNEQFF. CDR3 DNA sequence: TGTGCCAGCAGCCGTCTGGCGGGGACTGACAATGAGCAGTTCTTC. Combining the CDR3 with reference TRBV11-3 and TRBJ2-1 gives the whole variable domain EAGVVQSPRYKIIEKKQPVAFWCNPISGHNTLYWYLQNLGQGPELLIRYENEEAVDDSQLPKDRFSAERLKGVDSTLKIQPAELGDSAVYLCASSRLAGTDNEQFFGPGTRLTVL.

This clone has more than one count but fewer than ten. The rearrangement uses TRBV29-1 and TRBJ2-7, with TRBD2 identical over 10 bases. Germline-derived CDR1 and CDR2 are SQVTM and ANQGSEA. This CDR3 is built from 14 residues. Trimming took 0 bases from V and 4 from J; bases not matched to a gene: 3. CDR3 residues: CSVEDSSGGYEQYF. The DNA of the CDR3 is TGCAGCGTTGAAGATTCTAGCGGGGGTTACGAGCAGTACTTC.